The rows below give T cell receptor beta chains drawn from one sample of a study of T cells after yellow fever vaccination. MiXCR was run by TCRdb on the 5' RACE reads, yielding one entry per CDR3 protein. The data contain tens of thousands of distinct CDR3 sequences, roughly 3.3% of them singletons. The sample was PBMCs, either bulk or a sorted T-cell subset (CD4+, CD8+, memory, or dextramer-sorted; not recorded which), taken about 49 days after the first yellow fever vaccination. These receptors came from a man younger than 30 who received the YFV17D yellow fever vaccine. Each CDR3 is given with its conserved first and last residue. Fields, in order: V gene, J gene, CDR3 protein.

TRBV4-2	TRBJ1-2	CASSHDPGQANYGYTF
TRBV5-6	TRBJ1-3	CASSNLQDTGSGNTIYF
TRBV20-1	TRBJ1-5	CSAAGGAEQPQHF
TRBV7-3	TRBJ2-2	CASTLTTGGSGELFF
TRBV12-3/TRBV12-4	TRBJ1-1	CASSLVSGNTEAFF
TRBV19	TRBJ2-1	CASSRLAGGGNEQFF
TRBV5-1	TRBJ1-1	CASSGRLGQGEAFF
TRBV12-5	TRBJ2-3	CASGLSHTTDTQYF
TRBV7-2	TRBJ1-4	CASSFSFEQAREKLFF
TRBV6-2/TRBV6-3	TRBJ2-7	CASSYGSAGAYEQYF
TRBV11-2	TRBJ2-2	CASSLYPGLGSGTGELFF
TRBV23-1	TRBJ2-7	CASSQSGPHRPCSYEQYF
TRBV20-1	TRBJ2-3	CSAIATDTQYF
TRBV9	TRBJ2-4	CASSVEIGGAQNIQYF
TRBV3-1	TRBJ2-6	CASSQDLPPRQGAYGANVLTF
TRBV7-2	TRBJ2-3	CASRDRGGTDTQYF
TRBV6-5	TRBJ1-3	CASSWADGPSSGNTIYF
TRBV2	TRBJ2-5	CASGRDSSGVQYF
TRBV2	TRBJ1-5	CASRNSNQPQHF
TRBV29-1	TRBJ1-2	CSVEQGSGGYTF
TRBV20-1	TRBJ2-1	CCARDRSGTSLYNEQFF
TRBV6-6	TRBJ2-3	CASSFSGEDTQYF
TRBV4-1	TRBJ1-1	CASSQEVAGGTEAFF
TRBV3-1	TRBJ2-1	CACSQAPGAGAYNEQFF
TRBV3-1	TRBJ1-3	CASSQLGAAGNTIYF
TRBV7-9	TRBJ2-1	CASIPVTTNEQFF
TRBV13	TRBJ2-5	CASSLWDPGRETQYF
TRBV27	TRBJ2-7	CASSRGQRSYEQYF
TRBV19	TRBJ1-1	CASSRWGVDTEAFF